This entry describes one T cell receptor (beta chain). There is no known antigen for this receptor. The sample holds no much larger clone one base away, and base qualities are not on file. The cysteine opens and the phenylalanine closes a CDR3 of 11 amino acids. Only the CDR3 DNA stays, 33 bases, in frame from base 1. From the germline V gene (reference sequence), CDR1 is DFQATT and CDR2 is SNEGSKA. The trim is 5 bases for V and 3 bases for J, with a gap of 6 bases between the germline ends. These reads were obtained on an Illumina NovaSeq 6000. Using 5'RACE with constant-segment primers, TCRalpha and TCRbeta cDNA libraries were constructed, with sample barcodes and unique molecular identifiers added in the process. RNA was extracted from every sample with Trizol reagent. Library amplification was performed in two PCR steps, and a second sample barcode and Illumina TruSeq adapters were introduced in the second step. Libraries were sequenced on an Illumina NovaSeq with 2 x 150 bp paired-end reads. Turning to the authors' computational methods: Demultiplexing of reads and collapsing into UMI-guided consensus sequences were performed with migec v1.2.7. Using mixcr v2.1.11, UMI consensuses were aligned to TRA and TRB V and J templates and then assembled into clonotypes. A clonotype was counted as expanded or contracted only if both edgeR and NoisET called the change significant, with noise models trained on biological replicates. edgeR calls used a false discovery rate-adjusted p below 0.01 and a log2 fold-change threshold of 1. As an exploratory analysis of dynamics, max-normalized trajectories of the 1000 most abundant clonotypes were examined by PCA with hierarchical clustering. Separately sequenced CD4+ and CD8+ repertoires were used to assign a CD4 or CD8 phenotype to each responding clone. TCRdb applied fastp at Q25 and MiXCR to the public reads, then kept only in-frame beta chains. Here each entry gathers all rows of one CDR3 protein and keeps the most common genes and DNA. TCRdb's processing, not the authors', yielded these V and J calls. In this sample the table shows under 400,000 distinct CDR3 sequences, roughly 20% of which occur a single time. The leading ten clones occupy about 12% of the sample.

These data belong to a study of T-cell memory formation after mild COVID-19 (dated by TCRdb to about 2021). For the wider study: Most TCR sequence clusters were specific to one of the two donors. In a couple of donors, T-cell clones that expanded and contracted after mild COVID-19 were tracked by sequencing TCRalpha and TCRbeta repertoires over time. Two young, previously healthy adult volunteers made up the cohort, one male and one female. Study-wide conclusions, independent of this receptor: Some responding clones were detected in pre-infection memory, which suggested that pre-existing cross-reactive memory T cells had joined the SARS-CoV-2 response. The study covered only two mild cases, and larger cohorts including severe cases with pre-infection samples were considered necessary. Whether the second-wave clones peaking on day 37 were SARS-CoV-2 specific was not confirmed. Clones contracting from day 15 to 85 had balanced CD4/CD8 phenotypes, while a second wave expanding from day 15 to 37 was biased towards CD4+. Contracting CD4+ clones were located mainly in the CM and EM memory subsets, whereas CD8+ clones were found to be enriched in EMRA.

PBMCs were isolated by Ficoll-Paque density gradient centrifugation. The sample was PBMCs or a T cell subset sorted from them (not recorded which). The sequence derives from an adult woman who had mild COVID-19 (a few samples of this study predate the infection). The sample titles of this study are shuffled in the database, so cell type and time point are left out; the donor was told from shared clones. The chain was built from TRBV20-1 and TRBJ2-3; too little of a D gene remains to name it. The DNA reads as follows: TGCAGTGCTCTTTTTACAGATACGCAGTATTTT. Its protein product is CSALFTDTQYF.